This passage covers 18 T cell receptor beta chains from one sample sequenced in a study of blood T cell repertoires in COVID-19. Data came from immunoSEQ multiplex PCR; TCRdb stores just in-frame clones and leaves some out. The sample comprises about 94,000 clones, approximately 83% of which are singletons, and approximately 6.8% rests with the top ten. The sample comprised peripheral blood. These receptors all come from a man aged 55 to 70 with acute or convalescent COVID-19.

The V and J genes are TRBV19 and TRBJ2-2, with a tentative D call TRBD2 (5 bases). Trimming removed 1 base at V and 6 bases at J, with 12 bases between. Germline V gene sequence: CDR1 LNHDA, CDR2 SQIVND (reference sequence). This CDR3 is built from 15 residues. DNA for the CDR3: TGTGCCAGTAGTATAGGGAGAGGGATCGCCGGGGAGCTGTTTTTT. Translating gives CASSIGRGIAGELFF.

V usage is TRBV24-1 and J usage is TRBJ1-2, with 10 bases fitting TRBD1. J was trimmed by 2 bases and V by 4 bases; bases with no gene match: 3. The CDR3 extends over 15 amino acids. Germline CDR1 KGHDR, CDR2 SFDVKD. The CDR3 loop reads CATSDQDRGNYGYTF. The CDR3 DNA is TGTGCCACCAGTGACCAGGACAGGGGGAACTATGGCTACACCTTC.

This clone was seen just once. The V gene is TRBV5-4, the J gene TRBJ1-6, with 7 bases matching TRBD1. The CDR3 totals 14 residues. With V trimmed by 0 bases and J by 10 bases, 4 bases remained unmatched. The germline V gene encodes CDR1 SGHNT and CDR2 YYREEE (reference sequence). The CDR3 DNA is TGTGCCAGCAGCTTGGGAGGGACAGCATCACCCCTCCACTTT. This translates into CASSLGGTASPLHF.

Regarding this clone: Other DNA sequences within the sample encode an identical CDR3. The CDR3 sequence: CASRDREGTEAFF. In DNA, the CDR3 is TGTGCCAGCAGAGACAGGGAAGGGACTGAAGCTTTCTTT. The chain uses TRBV12-3 or TRBV12-4 and TRBJ1-1, with 7 bases fitting TRBD1. Trimming removed 6 bases from V and 5 bases from J; junction bases left unmatched: 6. The CDR3 consists of 13 residues.

CDR3 residues: CASSRTGANEKLFF. The CDR3 DNA follows: TGTGCCAGCAGTCGGACAGGGGCTAATGAAAAACTGTTTTTT. The V and J genes are TRBV27 and TRBJ1-4, with TRBD1 matching over 9 bases. The CDR3 consists of 14 residues. The germline V gene encodes CDR1 MNHEY and CDR2 SMNVEV (reference sequence). Unmatched junction bases numbered 1, after V lost 5 bases and J lost 3 bases. The whole variable domain, filled in from reference TRBV27 and TRBJ1-4, reads EAQVTQNPRYLITVTGKKLTVTCSQNMNHEYMSWYRQDPGLGLRQIYYSMNVEVTDKGDVPEGYKVSRKEKRNFPLILESPSPNQTSLYFCASSRTGANEKLFFGSGTQLSVL.

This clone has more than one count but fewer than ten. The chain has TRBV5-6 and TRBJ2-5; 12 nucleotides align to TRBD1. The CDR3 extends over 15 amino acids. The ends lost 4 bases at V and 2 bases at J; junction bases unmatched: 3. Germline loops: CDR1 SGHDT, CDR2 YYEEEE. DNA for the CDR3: TGTGCCAGCAGCCGGGACAGGGGGCTTCAAGAGACCCAGTACTTC. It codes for CASSRDRGLQETQYF.

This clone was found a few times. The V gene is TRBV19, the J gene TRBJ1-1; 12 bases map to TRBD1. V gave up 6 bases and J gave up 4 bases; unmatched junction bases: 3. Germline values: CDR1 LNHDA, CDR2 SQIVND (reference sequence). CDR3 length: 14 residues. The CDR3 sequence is CASRWDRGPTEAFF. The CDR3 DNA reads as TGTGCCAGTAGATGGGACAGGGGGCCCACTGAAGCTTTCTTT. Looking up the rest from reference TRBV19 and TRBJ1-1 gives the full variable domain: DGGITQSPKYLFRKEGQNVTLSCEQNLNHDAMYWYRQDPGQGLRLIYYSQIVNDFQKGDIAEGYSVSREKKESFPLTVTSAQKNPTAFYLCASRWDRGPTEAFFGQGTRLTVV.

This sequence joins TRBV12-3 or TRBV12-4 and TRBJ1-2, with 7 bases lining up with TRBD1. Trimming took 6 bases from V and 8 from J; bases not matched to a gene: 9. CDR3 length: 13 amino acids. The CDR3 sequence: CASSILQGLGYTF. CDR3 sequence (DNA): TGTGCCAGCAGCATCCTACAGGGGTTGGGCTACACCTTC.

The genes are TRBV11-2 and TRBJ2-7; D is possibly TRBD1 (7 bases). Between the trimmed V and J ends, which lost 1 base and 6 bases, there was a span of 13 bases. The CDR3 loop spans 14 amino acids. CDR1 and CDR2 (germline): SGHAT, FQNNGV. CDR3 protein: CASSLVWQGGEQYF. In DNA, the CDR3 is TGTGCCAGCAGCTTAGTTTGGCAGGGGGGCGAGCAGTACTTC.

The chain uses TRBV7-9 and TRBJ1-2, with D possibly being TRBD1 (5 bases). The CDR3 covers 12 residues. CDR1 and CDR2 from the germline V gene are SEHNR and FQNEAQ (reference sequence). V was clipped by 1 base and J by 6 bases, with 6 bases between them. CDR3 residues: CASSLGGDGYTF. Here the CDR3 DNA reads TGTGCCAGCAGCTTAGGGGGGGATGGCTACACCTTC.

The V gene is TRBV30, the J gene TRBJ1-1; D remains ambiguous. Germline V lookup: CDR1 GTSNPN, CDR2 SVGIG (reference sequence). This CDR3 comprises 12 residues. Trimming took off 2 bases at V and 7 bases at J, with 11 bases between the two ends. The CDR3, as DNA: TGTGCCTGGAGTAGGTGGGCACTTGAAGCTTTCTTT. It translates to CAWSRWALEAFF.

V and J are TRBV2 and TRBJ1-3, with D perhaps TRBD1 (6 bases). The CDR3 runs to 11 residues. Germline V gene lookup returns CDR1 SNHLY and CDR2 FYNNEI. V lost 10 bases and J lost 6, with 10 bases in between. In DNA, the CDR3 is TGTGCCACCGGGACACAAAACACCATATATTTT. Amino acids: CATGTQNTIYF.

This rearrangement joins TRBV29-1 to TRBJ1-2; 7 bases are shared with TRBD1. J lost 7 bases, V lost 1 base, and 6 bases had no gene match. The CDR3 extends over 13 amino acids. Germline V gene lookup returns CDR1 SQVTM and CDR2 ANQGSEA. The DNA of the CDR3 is TGCAGCGTTGAAGGACAGGGAGACCCTGGCTACACCTTC. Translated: CSVEGQGDPGYTF. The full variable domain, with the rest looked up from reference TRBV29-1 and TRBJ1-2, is SAVISQKPSRDICQRGTSLTIQCQVDSQVTMMFWYRQQPGQSLTLIATANQGSEATYESGFVIDKFPISRPNLTFSTLTVSNMSPEDSSIYLCSVEGQGDPGYTFGSGTRLTVV.

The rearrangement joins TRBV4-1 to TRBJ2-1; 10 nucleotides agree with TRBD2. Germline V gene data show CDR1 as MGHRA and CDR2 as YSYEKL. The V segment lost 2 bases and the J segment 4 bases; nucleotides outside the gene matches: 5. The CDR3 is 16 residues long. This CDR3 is CASSQLAGVTYNEQFF. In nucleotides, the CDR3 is TGCGCCAGCAGCCAACTAGCGGGGGTTACTTACAATGAGCAGTTCTTC.

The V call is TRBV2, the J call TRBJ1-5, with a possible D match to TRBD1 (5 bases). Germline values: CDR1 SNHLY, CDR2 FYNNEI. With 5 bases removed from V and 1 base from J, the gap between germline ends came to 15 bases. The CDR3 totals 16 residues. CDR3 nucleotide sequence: TGTGCCAGCAGTTCCCTGGGGGGGACGAGCAATCAGCCCCAGCATTTT. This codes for CASSSLGGTSNQPQHF.

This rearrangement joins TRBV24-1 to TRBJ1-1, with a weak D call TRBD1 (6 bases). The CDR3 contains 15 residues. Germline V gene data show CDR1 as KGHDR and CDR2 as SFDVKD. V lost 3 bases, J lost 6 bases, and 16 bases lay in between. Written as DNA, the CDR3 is TGTGCCACCAGTGATGCCTCAGGGGCTGTGGCTGAAGCTTTCTTT. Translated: CATSDASGAVAEAFF.

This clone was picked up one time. CDR3: CASSFGTGEPEQYF. The CDR3, as DNA: TGTGCCAGCAGCTTCGGGACAGGGGAACCCGAGCAGTACTTC. The rearrangement joins TRBV5-6 to TRBJ2-7; 10 nucleotides line up with TRBD1. With 2 bases clipped from V and 6 bases from J, the junction kept 5 bases outside the gene matches. The germline CDR1 and CDR2 sequences are SGHDT and YYEEEE. This CDR3 has 14 amino acids.

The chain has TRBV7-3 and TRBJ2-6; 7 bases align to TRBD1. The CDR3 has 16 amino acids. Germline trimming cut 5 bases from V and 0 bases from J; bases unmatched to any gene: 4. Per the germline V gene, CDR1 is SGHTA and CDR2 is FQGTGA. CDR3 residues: CASSLGTASGANVLTF. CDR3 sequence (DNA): TGTGCCAGCAGCCTAGGGACAGCCTCTGGGGCCAACGTCCTGACTTTC.